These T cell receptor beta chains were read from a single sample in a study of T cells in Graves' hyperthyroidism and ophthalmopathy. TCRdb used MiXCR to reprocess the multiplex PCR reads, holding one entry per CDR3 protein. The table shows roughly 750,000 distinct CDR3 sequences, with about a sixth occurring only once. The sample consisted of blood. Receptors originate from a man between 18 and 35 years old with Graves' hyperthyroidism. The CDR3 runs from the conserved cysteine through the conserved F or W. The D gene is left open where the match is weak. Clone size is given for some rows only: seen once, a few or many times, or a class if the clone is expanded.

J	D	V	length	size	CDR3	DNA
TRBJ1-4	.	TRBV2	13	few	CASSWGGREKLFF	TGTGCCAGCAGTTGGGGCGGCCGGGAAAAACTGTTTTTT
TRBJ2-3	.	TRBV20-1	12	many	CSARVPADTQYF	TGCAGTGCTAGAGTTCCGGCAGATACGCAGTATTTT
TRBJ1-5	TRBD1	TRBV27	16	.	CASSRGGGQAGQPQHF	TGTGCCAGCAGCCGGGGGGGGGGACAGGCTGGGCAGCCCCAGCATTTT
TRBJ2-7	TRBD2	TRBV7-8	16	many	CASSAAGSGSSYEQYF	TGTGCCAGCAGCGCCGCGGGGAGCGGGAGCTCCTACGAGCAGTACTTC
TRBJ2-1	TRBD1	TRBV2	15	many	CASSVLGTGVNEQFF	TGTGCCAGCAGTGTACTCGGGACAGGGGTCAATGAGCAGTTCTTC
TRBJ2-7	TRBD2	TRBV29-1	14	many	CSVASGTSVYEQYF	TGCAGCGTTGCCTCCGGGACTAGTGTCTACGAGCAGTACTTC
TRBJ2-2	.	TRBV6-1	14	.	CASSPVGNTGELFF	TGTGCCAGCAGCCCCGTGGGGAACACCGGGGAGCTGTTTTTT
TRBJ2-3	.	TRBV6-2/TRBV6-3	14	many	CASSYGSPVDTQYF	TGTGCCAGCAGTTATGGCTCGCCGGTAGATACGCAGTATTTT
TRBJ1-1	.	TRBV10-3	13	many	CAISVGQFDEAFF	TGTGCCATCAGTGTCGGACAGTTCGACGAAGCTTTCTTT
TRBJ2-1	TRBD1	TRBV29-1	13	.	CSGRTGGYNEQFF	TGCAGCGGACGGACAGGGGGATATAATGAGCAGTTCTTC
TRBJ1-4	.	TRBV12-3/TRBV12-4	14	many	CASSLGAANEKLFF	TGTGCCAGCAGTTTGGGGGCTGCTAATGAAAAACTGTTTTTT
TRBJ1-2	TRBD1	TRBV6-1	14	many	CASSLTQGAGGYTF	TGTGCCAGCAGTCTAACACAGGGGGCAGGTGGCTACACCTTC
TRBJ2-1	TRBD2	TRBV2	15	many	CASLFLAGDFKEQFF	TGTGCCAGCTTATTTCTAGCGGGAGATTTTAAGGAGCAGTTCTTC
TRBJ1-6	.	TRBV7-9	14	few	CASSLGGNNSPLHF	TGTGCCAGCAGCCTCGGGGGGAATAATTCACCCCTCCACTTT
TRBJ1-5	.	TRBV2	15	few	CASSDDGGGDQPQHF	TGTGCCAGCAGTGATGACGGAGGGGGGGATCAGCCCCAGCATTTT
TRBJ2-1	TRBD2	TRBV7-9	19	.	CASSPSGLAGGSTYNEQFF	TGTGCCAGCAGCCCTAGCGGACTAGCGGGAGGCTCTACCTACAATGAGCAGTTCTTC
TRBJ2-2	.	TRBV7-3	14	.	CASSLTRTTGGLFF	TGTGCCAGCAGCTTAACACGGACCACCGGGGGGCTGTTTTTT
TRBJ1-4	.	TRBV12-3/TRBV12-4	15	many	CASSLVQEGDEKLFF	TGTGCCAGCAGTTTAGTACAGGAAGGAGATGAAAAACTGTTTTTT
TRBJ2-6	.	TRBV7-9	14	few	CASSLKSGANVLTF	TGTGCCAGCAGCTTGAAATCTGGGGCCAACGTCCTGACTTTC
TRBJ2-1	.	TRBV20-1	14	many	CSAGWRGSYNEQFF	TGCAGTGCTGGTTGGAGGGGCTCCTACAATGAGCAGTTCTTC
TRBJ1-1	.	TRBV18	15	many	CASSPQGFMNTEAFF	TGTGCCAGCTCACCGCAGGGGTTCATGAACACTGAAGCTTTCTTT
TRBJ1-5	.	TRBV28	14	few	CASSLFREGQPQHF	TGTGCCAGCAGTTTATTCCGAGAGGGCCAGCCCCAGCATTTT
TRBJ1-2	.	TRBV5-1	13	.	CASSRVGIEGYTF	TGCGCCAGCAGCCGAGTCGGGATCGAGGGCTACACCTTC
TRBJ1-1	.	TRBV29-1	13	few	CSGDRAQNTEAFF	TGCAGCGGGGATCGGGCCCAGAACACTGAAGCTTTCTTT
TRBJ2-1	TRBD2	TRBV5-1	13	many	CASSLLAVNEQFF	TGCGCCAGCAGCTTGCTAGCGGTCAATGAGCAGTTCTTC
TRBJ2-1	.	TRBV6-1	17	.	CASSEMGTGTRYNEQFF	TGTGCCAGCAGTGAAATGGGAACCGGGACCCGGTACAATGAGCAGTTCTTC
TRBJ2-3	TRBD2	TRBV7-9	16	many	CASSFPSGSGTDTQYF	TGTGCCAGCAGCTTCCCTAGCGGGAGTGGCACAGATACGCAGTATTTT
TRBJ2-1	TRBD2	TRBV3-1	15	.	CASSQVPGAGYEQFF	TGTGCCAGCAGCCAAGTTCCGGGAGCGGGATATGAGCAGTTCTTC
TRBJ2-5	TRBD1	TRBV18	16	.	CASSPRSQGHQETQYF	TGTGCCAGCTCACCAAGATCACAGGGGCACCAAGAGACCCAGTACTTC
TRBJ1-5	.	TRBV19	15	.	CASSISHRSNQPQHF	TGTGCCAGTAGTATCTCCCACAGGAGCAATCAGCCCCAGCATTTT
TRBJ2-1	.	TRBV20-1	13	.	CSAHSGAYNEQFF	TGCAGTGCTCATAGCGGAGCCTACAATGAGCAGTTCTTC
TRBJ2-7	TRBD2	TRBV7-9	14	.	CASSSSGRAFEQYF	TGTGCCAGCAGCTCTAGCGGGAGGGCCTTCGAGCAGTACTTC
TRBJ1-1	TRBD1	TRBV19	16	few	CASSNTGTVLNTEAFF	TGTGCCAGTAGTAACACCGGGACAGTGCTGAACACTGAAGCTTTCTTT
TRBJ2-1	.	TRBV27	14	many	CASSPTSSYNEQFF	TGTGCCAGCAGCCCAACAAGCTCCTACAATGAGCAGTTCTTC
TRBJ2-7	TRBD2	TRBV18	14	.	CASSPGTNLYEQYF	TGTGCCAGCTCACCTGGGACTAACCTGTACGAGCAGTACTTC
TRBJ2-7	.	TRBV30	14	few	CAWSVTGGPYEQYF	TGTGCCTGGAGTGTGACCGGGGGCCCCTACGAGCAGTACTTC
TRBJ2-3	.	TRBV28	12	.	CASRSTTDTQYF	TGTGCCAGCAGATCCACTACGGATACGCAGTATTTT
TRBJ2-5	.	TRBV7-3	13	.	CASSTGLGETQYF	TGTGCCAGCAGCACTGGCCTAGGAGAGACCCAGTACTTC
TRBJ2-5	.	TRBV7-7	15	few	CASSLGPTAQETQYF	TGTGCCAGCAGCTTAGGGCCCACAGCCCAAGAGACCCAGTACTTC
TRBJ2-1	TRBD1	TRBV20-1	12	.	CSRGTGYNEQFF	TGCAGCAGAGGGACAGGCTACAATGAGCAGTTCTTC
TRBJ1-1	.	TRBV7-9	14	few	CASSAISRNTEAFF	TGTGCCAGCAGCGCTATTTCGAGGAACACTGAAGCTTTCTTT
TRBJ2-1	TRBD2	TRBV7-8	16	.	CASSFPLASGSDEQFF	TGTGCCAGCAGCTTCCCCCTGGCTAGCGGGAGCGATGAGCAGTTCTTC
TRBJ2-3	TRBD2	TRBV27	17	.	CASSLSKLAARTDTQYF	TGTGCCAGCAGTTTATCGAAGCTAGCGGCCCGCACAGATACGCAGTATTTT
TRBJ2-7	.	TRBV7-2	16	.	CASSKAGTGASYEQYF	TGTGCCAGCAGCAAAGCCGGGACGGGGGCCTCCTACGAGCAGTACTTC
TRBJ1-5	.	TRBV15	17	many	CATSSVGGTYSNQPQHF	TGTGCCACCAGCTCCGTGGGGGGGACATATAGCAATCAGCCCCAGCATTTT
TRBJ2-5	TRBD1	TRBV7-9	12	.	CASSLGQGTQYF	TGTGCCAGCAGCTTAGGACAGGGGACCCAGTACTTC
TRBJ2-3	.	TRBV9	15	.	CASSAQGGYTDTQYF	TGTGCCAGCAGCGCTCAGGGGGGCTACACAGATACGCAGTATTTT
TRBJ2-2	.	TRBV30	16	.	CAWSVLSMRATGELFF	TGTGCCTGGAGTGTACTCAGCATGAGGGCCACCGGGGAGCTGTTTTTT
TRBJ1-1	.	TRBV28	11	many	CASSFRNEAFF	TGTGCCAGCAGTTTTCGCAATGAAGCTTTCTTT
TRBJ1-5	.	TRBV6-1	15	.	CASSPEGFLFQPQHF	TGTGCCAGCAGTCCAGAGGGTTTTCTGTTTCAGCCCCAGCATTTT
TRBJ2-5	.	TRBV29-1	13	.	CSVDSGRSETQYF	TGCAGCGTTGACTCAGGGCGTTCGGAGACCCAGTACTTC
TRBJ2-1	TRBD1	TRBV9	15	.	CASSDTGQPYNEQFF	TGTGCCAGCAGCGATACGGGACAGCCCTACAATGAGCAGTTCTTC